The T cell receptor (beta chain) under discussion was sequenced for a study of metastatic and nonmetastatic thyroid tumors. Study-wide results and limits: Relative to benign nodules, malignant thyroid tumors were reportedly characterized by significantly elevated TCR beta diversity in blood and tumor.

As concerns this clone: Its target is unknown.

CDR3 size: 15 residues. Per germline, CDR1 DFQATT and CDR2 SNEGSKA (reference sequence). Trimming shortened V by 5 bases and J by 2 bases, and 18 bases separated the two germline ends. Not a single patient had been given any form of treatment at any point before undergoing thyroid surgery. Original handling: Between-group CDR3 differences, defined by clinicopathological status, yielded a distant-metastasis classifier for papillary thyroid cancer. TCRdb re-called clones from the PCR reads using MiXCR. In this record, the V and J calls reflect TCRdb's handling and not the investigators' own analysis. The sample comprises roughly 14,000 clones, around 35% of which are singletons, and 7.3% rests with the top ten.

The source material was tumor tissue. The receptor's source is a female donor with papillary thyroid cancer or a benign thyroid nodule (not recorded which). Some clones in this sample may be carry-over from other donors' samples. The rearrangement joins TRBV20-1 to TRBJ2-5; TRBD1 or TRBD2 may be the D gene (5 bases each). CDR3 loop: CSAEVPGRIQETQYF. The CDR3, as DNA: TGCAGTGCTGAGGTCCCGGGACGCATACAAGAGACCCAGTACTTC.